The 32 T cell receptor beta chains below come from one sample, sequenced in a study of blood T cells in healthy people across ages. Primers used in a second PCR of about 7 to 11 cycles were a sample-barcoded 5' primer and a J-beta primer mix. TCRdb re-analysed the 5' RACE reads in MiXCR, keeping a single row per CDR3 protein. Counted here are 1.2 million to 1.5 million distinct CDR3 sequences, 42% occurring once; the ten biggest clones make up roughly 7.7%. Source material: blood. These receptors originate from a woman aged 18-30 years in good health.

The rearrangement joins TRBV7-9 to TRBJ1-6; possible D gene TRBD1, 6 bases. V lost 4 bases and J 9 bases, leaving 13 bases between the germline ends. The CDR3 totals 14 residues. Germline CDR1 SEHNR, CDR2 FQNEAQ (reference sequence). The CDR3, as DNA: TGTGCCAGCAGCTCCACATTACAGGGTTCACCCCTCCACTTT. Protein sequence: CASSSTLQGSPLHF.

The chain's CDR3 is CASSFLAGTTQETQYF. Written as DNA, the CDR3 is TGTGCCAGCAGCTTCCTAGCAGGCACAACCCAAGAGACCCAGTACTTC. The genes are TRBV7-6 and TRBJ2-5, with D possibly being TRBD2 (5 bases). CDR3 length equals 16 residues. V dropped 3 bases and J dropped 1 base, with 15 bases sitting between them. Germline values: CDR1 SGHVS, CDR2 FNYEAQ.

This chain links TRBV20-1 with TRBJ1-2, with 10 bases lining up with TRBD1. The CDR3 totals 15 residues. Germline assignment: CDR1 DFQATT and CDR2 SNEGSKA (reference sequence). Unmatched junction bases numbered 9, after V lost 4 bases and J lost 4 bases. This chain's CDR3 is CSATGTGERLYGYTF. CDR3 nucleotides: TGCAGTGCTACCGGGACAGGGGAAAGGCTCTATGGCTACACCTTC.

In its sample, this clonotype was seen a few times. The DNA for the CDR3 is TGTGCCAGCAGCCACCGACAGTTTAACACTGAAGCTTTCTTT. It codes for CASSHRQFNTEAFF. The chain carries TRBV7-9 and TRBJ1-1; the D gene is possibly TRBD1 (5 bases). This CDR3 is 14 amino acids long. CDR1 and CDR2 (germline): SEHNR, FQNEAQ (reference sequence). V was trimmed by 5 bases and J by 2 bases, leaving 12 bases between them.

This clonotype has just one count. V is TRBV7-9 and J is TRBJ1-2; D uncertain. The CDR3 is 15 residues long. Per the germline V gene, CDR1 is SEHNR and CDR2 is FQNEAQ (reference sequence). V was pared by 1 base and J by 7 bases, with 16 bases between. In DNA, the CDR3 is TGTGCCAGCAGCTTAGATTGGGGTGAGCAGGTTGGCTACACCTTC. This translates into CASSLDWGEQVGYTF. Together with reference TRBV7-9 and TRBJ1-2, the CDR3 gives the full variable domain: DTGVSQNPRHKITKRGQNVTFRCDPISEHNRLYWYRQTLGQGPEFLTYFQNEAQLEKSRLLSDRFSAERPKGSFSTLEIQRTEQGDSAMYLCASSLDWGEQVGYTFGSGTRLTVV.

The chain employs TRBV27 and TRBJ2-3, with D possibly being TRBD1 (6 bases). The CDR3 sequence is 14 residues long. With 3 bases removed from V and 5 bases from J, the gap between germline ends came to 12 bases. CDR1 MNHEY and CDR2 SMNVEV come from the germline V gene (reference sequence). CDR3 residues: CASSFLGGKDTQYF. Written as DNA, the CDR3 is TGTGCCAGCAGTTTTCTAGGGGGAAAAGATACGCAGTATTTT.

The rearrangement joins TRBV11-3 to TRBJ2-1; 9 bases agree with TRBD2. V shed 5 bases, J shed 5 bases, and the junction held 13 bases outside the gene matches. This CDR3 contains 17 residues. Germline V gene sequence: CDR1 SGHNT, CDR2 YENEEA. In nucleotides, the CDR3 is TGTGCCAGCAGCCCCCGTATGTCCGCTAGCGGGGACAATGAGCAGTTCTTC. Amino acid sequence: CASSPRMSASGDNEQFF.

J is TRBJ2-1 and V is TRBV27, with 7 bases fitting TRBD2. Per germline, CDR1 MNHEY and CDR2 SMNVEV (reference sequence). The CDR3 is 14 residues long. J was trimmed by 10 bases and V by 5 bases; bases with no gene match: 11. CDR3: CASSPRGLGGEQFF. Here the CDR3 DNA reads TGTGCCAGCAGTCCCAGAGGGTTGGGGGGGGAGCAGTTCTTC.

The gene calls are TRBV15 and TRBJ2-1, with 9 nucleotides matching TRBD1. TRBJ2-7 explains the end of the DNA better; the J call may be wrong. The CDR3 is 19 residues long. Germline CDR1 LNHNV, CDR2 YYDKDF (reference sequence). The DNA for the CDR3 is TGTGCCACCAGCAGAGTACAGGGACAGGGCCAATTAACCTACAATGAGCAGTACTTC. Its protein is CATSRVQGQGQLTYNEQYF.

The table lists this clonotype with a few counts. This chain connects TRBV12-3 or TRBV12-4 to TRBJ1-1, with D unresolved. There are 14 residues in the CDR3. V lost 6 bases to trimming and J lost 3 bases, with 14 bases between them. CDR3 coding DNA: TGTGCCAGCAGCCCGGGAGAATTGGACACTGAAGCTTTCTTT. Translation: CASSPGELDTEAFF.

The chain combines TRBV7-9 with TRBJ1-1, with a tentative D call TRBD1 (5 bases). Trimming left V 2 bases short and J 8 bases short, with 9 bases between. From germline, CDR1 is SEHNR and CDR2 FQNEAQ (reference sequence). This CDR3 has 12 amino acids. CDR3 nucleotide sequence: TGTGCCAGCAGCTTACAACAGGAAGAAGCTTTCTTT. Protein sequence: CASSLQQEEAFF. Complete variable domain (other parts from reference TRBV7-9 and TRBJ1-1): DTGVSQNPRHKITKRGQNVTFRCDPISEHNRLYWYRQTLGQGPEFLTYFQNEAQLEKSRLLSDRFSAERPKGSFSTLEIQRTEQGDSAMYLCASSLQQEEAFFGQGTRLTVV.

The chain employs TRBV3-1 and TRBJ2-5, with D possibly matching TRBD2 (5 bases). The CDR3 length is 12 residues. The germline V gene encodes CDR1 LGHDT and CDR2 YNNKEL (reference sequence). V was trimmed by 0 bases and J by 13 bases, leaving 12 bases between them. The CDR3 sequence: CASSQERGSAYF. The CDR3 DNA reads as TGTGCCAGCAGCCAAGAGCGAGGGTCGGCGTACTTC.

This clonotype was observed a handful of times. The V and J genes are TRBV6-5 and TRBJ2-7; D is undetermined. V was cut by 6 bases and J by 4 bases, with 13 bases left in between. There are 13 residues in the CDR3. Looked up from germline, CDR1 is MNHEY and CDR2 is SVGAGI. CDR3 DNA sequence: TGTGCCAGCAGCAACCGGTTCGTATACGAGCAGTACTTC. It specifies CASSNRFVYEQYF.

This chain uses TRBV4-1 with TRBJ1-2; no reliable D call. The CDR3 has 16 residues. The germline V gene encodes CDR1 MGHRA and CDR2 YSYEKL. V was trimmed by 2 bases and J by 2 bases, leaving 15 bases between them. CDR3 residues: CASSQNQDGVNYGYTF. The CDR3 DNA sequence: TGCGCCAGCAGCCAAAATCAGGACGGAGTAAACTATGGCTACACCTTC.

The V and J genes are TRBV16 and TRBJ1-2; D possibly corresponds to TRBD1 (5 bases). Trimming cost V 2 bases and J 6 bases, with 13 bases left between them. Per germline, CDR1 KGHSY and CDR2 FQNENV. The CDR3 contains 14 residues. CDR3 nucleotide sequence: TGTGCCAGCAGCCAAGCGAAAGGGGTCAATGGCTACACCTTC. Translating gives CASSQAKGVNGYTF.

This clonotype occurred a few times. This chain links TRBV2 with TRBJ1-4; tentatively, D is TRBD1 (6 bases). The CDR3 has 13 amino acids. V was trimmed by 7 bases and J by 4 bases, leaving 10 bases between them. CDR1 and CDR2 (germline): SNHLY, FYNNEI. CDR3 in amino acids: CASKGQINEKLFF. The CDR3 DNA sequence: TGTGCCAGCAAAGGACAGATTAATGAAAAACTGTTTTTT.

V usage is TRBV4-2 and J usage is TRBJ2-3; 8 bases are a match to TRBD2. CDR1 LGHNA and CDR2 YNFKEQ come from the germline V gene. This CDR3 has 17 residues. Unmatched junction bases numbered 14, after V lost 5 bases and J lost 4 bases. The chain's CDR3 is CASSSNLGAGAADTQYF. The CDR3, as DNA: TGTGCCAGCAGCTCAAACCTAGGAGCGGGGGCGGCAGATACGCAGTATTTT.

The chain links TRBV9 to TRBJ1-2; weak D call: TRBD1 (5 bases). The CDR3 totals 14 residues. V shed 5 bases and J shed 7 bases, with 18 bases lying between them. CDR1 SGDLS and CDR2 YYNGEE come from the germline V gene. The CDR3 is CASSPGGVGGGYTF. The CDR3 DNA sequence: TGTGCCAGCAGTCCCGGGGGTGTAGGAGGTGGCTACACCTTC.

The CDR3 sequence: CASRRQGANSGANVLTF. The CDR3 DNA reads as TGTGCCAGCAGGCGACAGGGGGCGAACTCTGGGGCCAACGTCCTGACTTTC. This chain uses TRBV6-6 with TRBJ2-6; TRBD1 agrees at 10 bases. The CDR3 runs to 17 residues. Germline CDR1 is MNHNY and CDR2 is SVGAGI (reference sequence). The V gene end was trimmed by 6 bases and the J gene end by 0 bases; junction bases not matched to a gene: 5.

The CDR3 is CSATHTGGNTIYF. CDR3 nucleotide sequence: TGCAGTGCTACCCACACGGGAGGGAACACCATATATTTT. The V and J genes are TRBV20-1 and TRBJ1-3; no clear D gene. The CDR3 runs to 13 residues. Trimming stripped 4 bases from V and 7 bases from J, with 14 bases between. Germline V lookup: CDR1 DFQATT, CDR2 SNEGSKA (reference sequence).

In regard to this clonotype: One end of the junction varies from germline; a read error may be responsible. This rearrangement joins TRBV14 to TRBJ2-3; D not certain. The CDR3 is 13 residues long. Germline values: CDR1 SGHDN, CDR2 FVKESK. Here the CDR3 reads CTSSQDYRDTQYF. The CDR3 DNA is TGTACCAGCAGCCAAGATTATAGAGATACGCAGTATTTT. Looking up the rest from reference TRBV14 and TRBJ2-3 gives the full variable domain: EAGVTQFPSHSVIEKGQTVTLRCDPISGHDNLYWYRRVMGKEIKFLLHFVKESKQDESGMPNNRFLAERTGGTYSTLKVQPAELEDSGVYFCTSSQDYRDTQYFGPGTRLTVL.

This clonotype showed up just a few times. The rearrangement uses TRBV7-7 and TRBJ2-7; D uncertain. This CDR3 comprises 15 residues. V was shortened by 5 bases and J by 1 base, with 15 bases between the two germline ends. Looked up from germline, CDR1 is SSHAT and CDR2 is FNYEAQ (reference sequence). The CDR3 protein is CASSPEVGKSYEQYF. The DNA of the CDR3 is TGTGCCAGCAGCCCCGAGGTGGGGAAGTCCTACGAGCAGTACTTC.

V is TRBV2 and J is TRBJ2-7; TRBD2 matches at 11 bases. V gave up 2 bases and J gave up 3 bases; unmatched junction bases: 15. The CDR3 is made up of 19 amino acids. From germline, CDR1 is SNHLY and CDR2 FYNNEI. CDR3 in amino acids: CASSEKGLAGLWGHYEQYF. Written as DNA, the CDR3 is TGTGCCAGCAGTGAAAAAGGACTAGCGGGCCTCTGGGGACACTACGAGCAGTACTTC.

This clonotype was observed a few times. The chain combines TRBV2 with TRBJ1-6, with D tentatively TRBD1 (5 bases). The V gene lost 6 bases and the J gene lost 9 bases, with 12 bases spanning the gap. The CDR3 extends over 13 amino acids. Germline values: CDR1 SNHLY, CDR2 FYNNEI. CDR3 in DNA: TGTGCCAGCAGGGACAATACCGGTTCACCCCTCCACTTT. Translating gives CASRDNTGSPLHF.

This clonotype was seen only a few times. This sequence joins TRBV6-6 and TRBJ2-3; the match to TRBD2 covers 12 bases. With 5 bases clipped from V and 4 bases from J, the junction kept 10 bases outside the gene matches. The germline V gene encodes CDR1 MNHNY and CDR2 SVGAGI (reference sequence). This CDR3 has 17 residues. The CDR3 DNA is TGTGCCAGCAGTCGACGACTAGCGGGAGAGGACGCAGATACGCAGTATTTT. It yields the protein CASSRRLAGEDADTQYF.

Only a few counts were recorded for this clonotype. The J gene is TRBJ1-2, the V gene TRBV3-1; 8 bases line up with TRBD1. After removal of 3 bases from V and 2 bases from J, the junction contained 2 bases not matched to a gene. The CDR3 runs to 14 residues. Germline CDR1 reads LGHDT; CDR2 reads YNNKEL (reference sequence). The CDR3 sequence is CASSHNRGNYGYTF. The CDR3 bases are TGTGCCAGCAGCCACAACAGGGGGAACTATGGCTACACCTTC.

The rearrangement uses TRBV11-1 and TRBJ2-3; TRBD2 agrees at 13 bases. In germline, CDR1 is SGHAT, CDR2 FQDESV (reference sequence). The CDR3 has 15 residues. V was pared by 4 bases and J by 3 bases, with 1 base of the junction left unmatched. The CDR3 DNA is TGTGCCAGCAGCTGGACTAGCGGGAGAACAGATACGCAGTATTTT. This translates into CASSWTSGRTDTQYF.

V gene TRBV7-9 combines with J gene TRBJ2-7, with D hard to call. V lost 5 bases, J lost 2 bases, and 16 bases lay in between. This CDR3 comprises 15 residues. CDR1 is SEHNR, CDR2 FQNEAQ, per germline (reference sequence). This chain's CDR3 is CASSPRVGDTYEQYF. The CDR3 DNA sequence: TGTGCCAGCAGCCCCCGGGTAGGTGACACCTACGAGCAGTACTTC. Filled out from reference TRBV7-9 and TRBJ2-7, the complete variable domain reads DTGVSQNPRHKITKRGQNVTFRCDPISEHNRLYWYRQTLGQGPEFLTYFQNEAQLEKSRLLSDRFSAERPKGSFSTLEIQRTEQGDSAMYLCASSPRVGDTYEQYFGPGTRLTVT.

V gene TRBV20-1 combines with J gene TRBJ2-5; unclear D gene. Trimming took off 6 bases at V and 3 bases at J, with 20 bases between the two ends. The length of the CDR3 is 15 residues. Germline-derived CDR1 and CDR2 are DFQATT and SNEGSKA (reference sequence). The CDR3 protein is CSALRRDGYKETQYF. The DNA for the CDR3 is TGCAGTGCCCTCCGCCGTGACGGATATAAAGAGACCCAGTACTTC.

The chain joins TRBV27 to TRBJ2-5; 7 nucleotides match TRBD2. The ends lost 2 bases at V and 11 bases at J; junction bases unmatched: 8. The V gene's germline CDR1 is MNHEY and CDR2 SMNVEV (reference sequence). The CDR3 spans 13 residues. DNA for the CDR3: TGTGCCAGCAGTTTAGCGGGAGCACGTTATCAGTACTTC. Amino acid sequence: CASSLAGARYQYF.

V gene TRBV20-1 combines with J gene TRBJ2-7, with 7 bases aligning to TRBD1. The germline CDR1 and CDR2 sequences are DFQATT and SNEGSKA (reference sequence). V lost 5 bases, J lost 2 bases, and 9 bases stayed unmatched. This CDR3 has 14 residues. CDR3 sequence (DNA): TGCAGTGCTGCCTCACGGACAGGCCCCTACGAGCAGTACTTC. This translates into CSAASRTGPYEQYF.

This clonotype was found a few times. The V call is TRBV21-1, the J call TRBJ1-2; TRBD1 is the table's D call and was not checked against the DNA. TRBV21-1 is a known pseudogene. This CDR3 spans 15 amino acids. CDR3 nucleotides: TGTGCCAGCAGCCCCCAAGGGGTCATGGTCGATGGCTACACCTTC. This codes for CASSPQGVMVDGYTF.